These 20 T cell receptor beta chains came from one sample sequenced in a study of OX40 agonist ivuxolimab in advanced cancers. The assay was immunoSEQ multiplex PCR, and TCRdb's table has in-frame clones only and misses some. The sample has 81,000 or so clones, more than 80% seen once; the top ten hold 8.4%. The material sequenced was CD4+ or CD8+ T cells sorted from blood, taken in a trial of the OX40 agonist ivuxolimab. Receptor source: an adult with an advanced solid tumor such as melanoma, head and neck, liver or kidney cancer.

The V call is TRBV30, the J call TRBJ2-7; 7 positions agree with TRBD1. The CDR3 consists of 11 residues. The trim removed 4 bases at V and 6 bases at J, leaving 3 bases unmatched. In germline, CDR1 is GTSNPN, CDR2 SVGIG (reference sequence). The CDR3 protein is CAWTAGGEQYF. In DNA, the CDR3 is TGTGCCTGGACTGCAGGGGGCGAGCAGTACTTC. The variable domain in full, with the rest retrieved from reference TRBV30 and TRBJ2-7, is SQTIHQWPATLVQPVGSPLSLECTVEGTSNPNLYWYRQAAGRGLQLLFYSVGIGQISSEVPQNLSASRPQDRQFILSSKKLLLSDSGFYLCAWTAGGEQYFGPGTRLTVT.

This clone appeared once. The J gene is TRBJ2-1, the V gene TRBV29-1; 8 bases align to TRBD2. Trimming removed 4 bases from V and 8 bases from J; junction bases left unmatched: 10. From germline, CDR1 is SQVTM and CDR2 ANQGSEA. The CDR3 has 14 residues. CDR3 bases: TGCAGCGTTGTGGGTCTAGCGGGCTTAGATGAGCAGTTCTTC. Protein: CSVVGLAGLDEQFF.

The gene calls are TRBV27 and TRBJ1-2, with a weak D call TRBD1 (6 bases). From germline, CDR1 is MNHEY and CDR2 SMNVEV (reference sequence). Trimming shortened V by 5 bases and J by 5 bases, and 15 bases separated the two germline ends. This CDR3 has 14 residues. The CDR3 DNA is TGTGCCAGCAGTCCAACAAGGGGGTTTTATGGCTACACCTTC. Translation gives CASSPTRGFYGYTF.

The sample holds a few counts of this clone. The chain links TRBV21-1 to TRBJ1-5; TRBD1 is taken as the D call from the table, unchecked against the DNA. TRBV21-1 is a listed pseudogene. The CDR3 has 14 amino acids. In nucleotides, the CDR3 is TGTGCCAGCAGCAAAGCGCAGGATAATCAGCCCCAGCATTTT. Its translation is CASSKAQDNQPQHF.

V is TRBV16 and J is TRBJ2-1; 11 nucleotides match TRBD1. V shed 4 bases, J shed 3 bases, and the junction held 5 bases outside the gene matches. Germline CDR1 reads KGHSY; CDR2 reads FQNENV. The CDR3 loop spans 16 amino acids. In nucleotides, the CDR3 is TGTGCCAGCAGCCTAACCGGGACAGGGGGCTACAATGAGCAGTTCTTC. This encodes CASSLTGTGGYNEQFF.

The gene calls are TRBV28 and TRBJ1-3, with D possibly TRBD1 on 5 matching bases. The germline V gene encodes CDR1 MDHEN and CDR2 SYDVKM. Trimming shortened V by 9 bases and J by 4 bases, and 16 bases separated the two germline ends. The CDR3 has 14 residues. The CDR3, as DNA: TGTGCCAGTTTGAGAGGGGCGCCCGGAAACACCATATATTTT. Its translation: CASLRGAPGNTIYF.

V usage is TRBV20-1 and J usage is TRBJ2-1; D not resolved. Deletions cut 4 bases from V and 8 bases from J, with 0 bases between. CDR1 is DFQATT and CDR2 is SNEGSKA in the germline V gene (reference sequence). The CDR3 sequence is 8 residues long. CDR3 protein: CSANEQFF. As DNA, the CDR3 is TGCAGTGCTAATGAGCAGTTCTTC.

This rearrangement joins TRBV9 to TRBJ2-1, with D tentatively TRBD1 (6 bases). CDR1 is SGDLS, CDR2 YYNGEE, per germline. The CDR3 spans 15 residues. V was clipped by 4 bases and J by 7 bases, with 18 bases between them. CDR3 region: CASSPEGTPYNEQFF. Written as DNA, the CDR3 is TGTGCCAGCAGCCCGGAAGGGACACCTTATAATGAGCAGTTCTTC.

The chain couples TRBV6-6 to TRBJ1-3; TRBD1 might be the D (5 bases). V was pared by 5 bases and J by 0 bases, with 14 bases between. This CDR3 comprises 16 residues. Germline V gene lookup returns CDR1 MNHNY and CDR2 SVGAGI (reference sequence). The CDR3 coding sequence is TGTGCCAGCAGTGCTACAGGTGGAAGCTCTGGAAACACCATATATTTT. This codes for CASSATGGSSGNTIYF.

The CDR3 DNA sequence: TGCGCCAGCAGTAACTCACCTATTTACAGGGGGCATAGGAGCAATCAGCCCCAGCATTTT. Its protein product is CASSNSPIYRGHRSNQPQHF. The V gene is TRBV10-1, the J gene TRBJ1-5; 9 bases align to TRBD1. This CDR3 is 20 amino acids long. Germline V gene data show CDR1 as WNHNN and CDR2 as SYGVQD (reference sequence). Trimming took 5 bases from V and 1 from J; bases not matched to a gene: 18.

This clone was seen once. V and J are TRBV6-6 and TRBJ1-1; 7 bases are a match to TRBD1. The germline V gene has CDR1 MNHNY and CDR2 SVGAGI (reference sequence). The CDR3 sequence is 14 residues long. V lost 4 bases and J lost 7; bases outside the gene matches: 9. CDR3 loop: CASSSWTGGVEAFF. The CDR3 DNA is TGTGCCAGCAGTTCGTGGACAGGCGGAGTTGAAGCTTTCTTT.

The chain is built from TRBV4-2 and TRBJ1-5; 10 bases are shared with TRBD1. V lost 0 bases and J lost 6; bases outside the gene matches: 5. The CDR3 totals 16 residues. Germline assignment: CDR1 LGHNA and CDR2 YNFKEQ. CDR3 nucleotides: TGTGCCAGCAGCCAAGAACCTCGGACAGGGGGTCAGCCCCAGCATTTT. Translating it yields CASSQEPRTGGQPQHF.

The chain carries TRBV19 and TRBJ1-1; tentative D call: TRBD1 (5 bases). V was shortened by 4 bases and J by 3 bases, with 12 bases between the two germline ends. The V gene's germline CDR1 is LNHDA and CDR2 SQIVND (reference sequence). The CDR3 contains 14 residues. CDR3 sequence reads: CASSRSRGYTEAFF. The CDR3 DNA is TGTGCCAGTAGTAGGTCCCGGGGGTACACTGAAGCTTTCTTT.

This clone was observed a few times. The V and J genes are TRBV2 and TRBJ1-2; possibly TRBD1 for D (6 bases). Trimming cost V 7 bases and J 4 bases, with 13 bases left between them. The germline V gene encodes CDR1 SNHLY and CDR2 FYNNEI. This CDR3 is 13 amino acids long. The CDR3 DNA reads as TGTGCCAGCAATCAGGGGTTGGGCTATGGCTACACCTTC. It specifies CASNQGLGYGYTF.

This chain connects TRBV13 to TRBJ1-1; D not certain. The germline V gene has CDR1 PRHDT and CDR2 FYEKMQ (reference sequence). Trimming cost V 3 bases and J 4 bases, with 12 bases left between them. The CDR3 length is 14 residues. In nucleotides, the CDR3 is TGTGCCAGCAGCTTCCAACCCGGAGTCACTGAAGCTTTCTTT. Translating it yields CASSFQPGVTEAFF.

J is TRBJ1-2 and V is TRBV10-3; TRBD1 matches at 10 bases. Losses at the gene ends were 6 bases for V and 7 bases for J; bases not matched to a gene: 11. This CDR3 is 15 amino acids long. From germline, CDR1 is ENHRY and CDR2 SYGVKD. In nucleotides, the CDR3 is TGTGCCATCAGCGGGGGGACAGGGGTTAGTGGTGGCTACACCTTC. Its protein product is CAISGGTGVSGGYTF.

V and J are TRBV29-1 and TRBJ2-1; D gene uncertain. V was cut by 4 bases and J by 4 bases, with 17 bases left in between. The CDR3 extends over 15 amino acids. Germline CDR1 is SQVTM and CDR2 is ANQGSEA. The CDR3 DNA reads TGCAGCGTTGGCAGAATAGACCCCAAATACAATGAGCAGTTCTTC. Protein sequence: CSVGRIDPKYNEQFF.

The CDR3 protein is CAWSVLGTEGTIAEAFF. The CDR3 DNA sequence: TGTGCCTGGAGTGTACTCGGGACAGAGGGGACCATCGCTGAAGCTTTCTTT. The chain combines TRBV30 with TRBJ1-1, with 7 bases lining up with TRBD1. J was trimmed by 6 bases and V by 0 bases; bases with no gene match: 16. Germline V gene sequence: CDR1 GTSNPN, CDR2 SVGIG (reference sequence). The CDR3 consists of 17 residues.

In this sample, this clone turned up once. DNA of the CDR3: TGTGCCAGCAGCTTACCGTTTGGGGAAACTGAAGCTTTCTTT. As protein: CASSLPFGETEAFF. V gene TRBV7-9 combines with J gene TRBJ1-1; D gene unclear. Deletions cut 2 bases from V and 5 bases from J, with 12 bases between. CDR3 length: 14 residues. Germline assignment: CDR1 SEHNR and CDR2 FQNEAQ (reference sequence). Supplemented by reference TRBV7-9 and TRBJ1-1, the full variable domain reads DTGVSQNPRHKITKRGQNVTFRCDPISEHNRLYWYRQTLGQGPEFLTYFQNEAQLEKSRLLSDRFSAERPKGSFSTLEIQRTEQGDSAMYLCASSLPFGETEAFFGQGTRLTVV.

This sequence joins TRBV13 and TRBJ2-2, with 7 bases that match TRBD1. The CDR3 is made up of 15 amino acids. V lost 8 bases, J lost 3 bases, and 9 bases stayed unmatched. Germline loops: CDR1 PRHDT, CDR2 FYEKMQ (reference sequence). CDR3 bases: TGTGCCAGCGCAGGGGGATCCCCTCACACCGGGGAGCTGTTTTTT. It encodes CASAGGSPHTGELFF.